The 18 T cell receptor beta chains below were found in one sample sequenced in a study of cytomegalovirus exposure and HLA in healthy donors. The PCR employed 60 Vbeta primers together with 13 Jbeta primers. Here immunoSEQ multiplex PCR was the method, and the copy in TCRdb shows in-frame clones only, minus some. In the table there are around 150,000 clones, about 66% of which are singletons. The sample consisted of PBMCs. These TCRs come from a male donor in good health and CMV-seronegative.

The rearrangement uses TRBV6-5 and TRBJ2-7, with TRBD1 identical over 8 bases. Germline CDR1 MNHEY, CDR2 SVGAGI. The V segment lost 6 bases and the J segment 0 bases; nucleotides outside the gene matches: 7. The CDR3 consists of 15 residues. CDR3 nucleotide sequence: TGTGCCAGCAGCCTCAGGGGGCCCATCTCCTACGAGCAGTACTTC. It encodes CASSLRGPISYEQYF.

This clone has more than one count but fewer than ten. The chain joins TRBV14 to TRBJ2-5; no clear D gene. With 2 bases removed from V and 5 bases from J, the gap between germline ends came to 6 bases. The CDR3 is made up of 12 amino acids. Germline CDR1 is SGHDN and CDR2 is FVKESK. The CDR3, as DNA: TGTGCCAGCAGCCAAAACGGGGAGACCCAGTACTTC. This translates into CASSQNGETQYF.

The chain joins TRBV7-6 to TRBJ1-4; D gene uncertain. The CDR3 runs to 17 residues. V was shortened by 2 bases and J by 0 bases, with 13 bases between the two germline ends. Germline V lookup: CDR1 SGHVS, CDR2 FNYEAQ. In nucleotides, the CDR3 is TGTGCCAGCAGCTTATATGACAAGACCGCAACTAATGAAAAACTGTTTTTT. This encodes CASSLYDKTATNEKLFF.

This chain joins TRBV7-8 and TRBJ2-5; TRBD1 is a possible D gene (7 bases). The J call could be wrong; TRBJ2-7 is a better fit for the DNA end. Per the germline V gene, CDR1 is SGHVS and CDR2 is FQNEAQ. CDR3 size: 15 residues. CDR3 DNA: TGTGCCAGCAGCTTTATGGCGGGACAGACCTACGAGCAGTACTTC. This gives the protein CASSFMAGQTYEQYF.

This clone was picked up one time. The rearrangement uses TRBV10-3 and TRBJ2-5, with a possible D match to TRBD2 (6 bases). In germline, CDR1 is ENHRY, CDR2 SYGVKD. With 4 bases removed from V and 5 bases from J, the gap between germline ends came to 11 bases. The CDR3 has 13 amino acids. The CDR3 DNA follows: TGTGCCATCAGTGGGGGGGTTGGGGAGACCCAGTACTTC. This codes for CAISGGVGETQYF.

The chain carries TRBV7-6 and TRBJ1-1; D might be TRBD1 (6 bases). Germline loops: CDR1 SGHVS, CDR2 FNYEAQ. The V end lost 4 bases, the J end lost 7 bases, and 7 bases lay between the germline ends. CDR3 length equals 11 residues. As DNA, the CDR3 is TGTGCCAGCAGCTCACAGGGTGAAGCTTTCTTT. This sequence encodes CASSSQGEAFF.

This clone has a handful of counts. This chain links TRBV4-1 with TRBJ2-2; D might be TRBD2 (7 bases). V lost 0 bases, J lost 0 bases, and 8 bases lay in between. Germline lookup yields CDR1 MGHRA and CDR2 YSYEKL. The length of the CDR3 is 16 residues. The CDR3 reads CASSQEGGPNTGELFF. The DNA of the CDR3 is TGCGCCAGCAGCCAAGAGGGGGGGCCGAACACCGGGGAGCTGTTTTTT.

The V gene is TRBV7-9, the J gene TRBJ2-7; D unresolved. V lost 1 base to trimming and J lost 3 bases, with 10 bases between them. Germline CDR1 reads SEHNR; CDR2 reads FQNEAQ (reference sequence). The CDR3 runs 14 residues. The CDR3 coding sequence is TGTGCCAGCAGCTTAGGGGCCAGAGTCTACGAGCAGTACTTC. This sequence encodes CASSLGARVYEQYF.

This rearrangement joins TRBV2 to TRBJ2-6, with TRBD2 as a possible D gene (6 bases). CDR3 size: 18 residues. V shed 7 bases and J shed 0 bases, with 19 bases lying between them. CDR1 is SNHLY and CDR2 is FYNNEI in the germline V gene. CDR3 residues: CASTPIRGLSSGANVLTF. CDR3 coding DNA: TGTGCCAGCACCCCGATCCGGGGGTTGAGCTCTGGGGCCAACGTCCTGACTTTC.

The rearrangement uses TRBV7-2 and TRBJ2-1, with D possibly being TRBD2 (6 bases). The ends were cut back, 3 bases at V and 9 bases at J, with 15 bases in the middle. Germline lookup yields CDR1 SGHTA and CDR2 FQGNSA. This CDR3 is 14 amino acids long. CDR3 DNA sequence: TGTGCCAGCAGCTTCCGGGAGACCCGACCTGAGCAGTTCTTC. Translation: CASSFRETRPEQFF.

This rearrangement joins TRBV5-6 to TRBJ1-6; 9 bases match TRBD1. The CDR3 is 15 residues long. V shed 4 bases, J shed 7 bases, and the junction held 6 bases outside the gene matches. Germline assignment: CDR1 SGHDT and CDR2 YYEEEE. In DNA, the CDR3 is TGTGCCAGCAGCCGAGGACAGGGGAGAAATTCACCCCTCCACTTT. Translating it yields CASSRGQGRNSPLHF.

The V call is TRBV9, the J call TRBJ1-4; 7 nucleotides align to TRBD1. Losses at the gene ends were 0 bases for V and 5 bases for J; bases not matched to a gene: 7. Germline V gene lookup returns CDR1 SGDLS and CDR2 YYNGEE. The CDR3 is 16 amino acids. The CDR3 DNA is TGTGCCAGCAGCGTAGCGGATGGGGGACAGAATGAAAAACTGTTTTTT. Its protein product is CASSVADGGQNEKLFF. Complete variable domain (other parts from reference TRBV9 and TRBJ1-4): DSGVTQTPKHLITATGQRVTLRCSPRSGDLSVYWYQQSLDQGLQFLIQYYNGEERAKGNILERFSAQQFPDLHSELNLSSLELGDSALYFCASSVADGGQNEKLFFGSGTQLSVL.

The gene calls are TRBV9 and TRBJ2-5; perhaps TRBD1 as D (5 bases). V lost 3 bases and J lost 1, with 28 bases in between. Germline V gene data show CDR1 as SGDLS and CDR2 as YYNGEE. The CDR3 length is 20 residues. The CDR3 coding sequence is TGTGCCAGCAGCGCCTCAGGGTCTGAGGCATGGATGGGGATCCAAGAGACCCAGTACTTC. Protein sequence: CASSASGSEAWMGIQETQYF. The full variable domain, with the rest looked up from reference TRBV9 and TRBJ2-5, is DSGVTQTPKHLITATGQRVTLRCSPRSGDLSVYWYQQSLDQGLQFLIQYYNGEERAKGNILERFSAQQFPDLHSELNLSSLELGDSALYFCASSASGSEAWMGIQETQYFGPGTRLLVL.

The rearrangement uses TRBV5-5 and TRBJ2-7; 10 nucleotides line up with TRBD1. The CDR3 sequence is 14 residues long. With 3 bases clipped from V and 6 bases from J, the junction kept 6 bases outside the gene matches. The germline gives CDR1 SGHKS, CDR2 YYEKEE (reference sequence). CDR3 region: CASSYPGQGFEQYF. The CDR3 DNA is TGTGCCAGCAGCTACCCGGGACAGGGGTTCGAGCAGTACTTC.

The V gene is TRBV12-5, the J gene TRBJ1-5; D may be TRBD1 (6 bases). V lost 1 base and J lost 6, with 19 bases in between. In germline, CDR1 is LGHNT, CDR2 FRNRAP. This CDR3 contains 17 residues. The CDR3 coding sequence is TGTGCTAGTGGTTTGGGTAGGGGGGGCGCATCGGGTCAGCCCCAGCATTTT. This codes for CASGLGRGGASGQPQHF.

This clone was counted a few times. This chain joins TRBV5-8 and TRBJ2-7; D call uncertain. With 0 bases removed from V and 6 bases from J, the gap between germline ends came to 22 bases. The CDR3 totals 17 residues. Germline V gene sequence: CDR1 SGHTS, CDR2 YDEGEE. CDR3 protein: CASSLGGPVESVGEQYF. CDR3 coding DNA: TGTGCCAGCAGCTTGGGAGGCCCTGTTGAGTCAGTTGGCGAGCAGTACTTC.

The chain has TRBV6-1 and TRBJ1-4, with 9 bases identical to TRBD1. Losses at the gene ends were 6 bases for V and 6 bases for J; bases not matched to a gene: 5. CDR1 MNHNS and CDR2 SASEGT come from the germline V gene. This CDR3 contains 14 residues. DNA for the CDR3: TGTGCCAGCAGCTTCCGGGACAGGGATGAAAAACTGTTTTTT. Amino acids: CASSFRDRDEKLFF.

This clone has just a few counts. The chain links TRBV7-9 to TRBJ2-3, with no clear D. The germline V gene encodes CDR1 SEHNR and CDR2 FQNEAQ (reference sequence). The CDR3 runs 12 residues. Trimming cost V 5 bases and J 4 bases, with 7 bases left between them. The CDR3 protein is CASSPLPDTQYF. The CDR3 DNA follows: TGTGCCAGCAGCCCCCTACCAGATACGCAGTATTTT.